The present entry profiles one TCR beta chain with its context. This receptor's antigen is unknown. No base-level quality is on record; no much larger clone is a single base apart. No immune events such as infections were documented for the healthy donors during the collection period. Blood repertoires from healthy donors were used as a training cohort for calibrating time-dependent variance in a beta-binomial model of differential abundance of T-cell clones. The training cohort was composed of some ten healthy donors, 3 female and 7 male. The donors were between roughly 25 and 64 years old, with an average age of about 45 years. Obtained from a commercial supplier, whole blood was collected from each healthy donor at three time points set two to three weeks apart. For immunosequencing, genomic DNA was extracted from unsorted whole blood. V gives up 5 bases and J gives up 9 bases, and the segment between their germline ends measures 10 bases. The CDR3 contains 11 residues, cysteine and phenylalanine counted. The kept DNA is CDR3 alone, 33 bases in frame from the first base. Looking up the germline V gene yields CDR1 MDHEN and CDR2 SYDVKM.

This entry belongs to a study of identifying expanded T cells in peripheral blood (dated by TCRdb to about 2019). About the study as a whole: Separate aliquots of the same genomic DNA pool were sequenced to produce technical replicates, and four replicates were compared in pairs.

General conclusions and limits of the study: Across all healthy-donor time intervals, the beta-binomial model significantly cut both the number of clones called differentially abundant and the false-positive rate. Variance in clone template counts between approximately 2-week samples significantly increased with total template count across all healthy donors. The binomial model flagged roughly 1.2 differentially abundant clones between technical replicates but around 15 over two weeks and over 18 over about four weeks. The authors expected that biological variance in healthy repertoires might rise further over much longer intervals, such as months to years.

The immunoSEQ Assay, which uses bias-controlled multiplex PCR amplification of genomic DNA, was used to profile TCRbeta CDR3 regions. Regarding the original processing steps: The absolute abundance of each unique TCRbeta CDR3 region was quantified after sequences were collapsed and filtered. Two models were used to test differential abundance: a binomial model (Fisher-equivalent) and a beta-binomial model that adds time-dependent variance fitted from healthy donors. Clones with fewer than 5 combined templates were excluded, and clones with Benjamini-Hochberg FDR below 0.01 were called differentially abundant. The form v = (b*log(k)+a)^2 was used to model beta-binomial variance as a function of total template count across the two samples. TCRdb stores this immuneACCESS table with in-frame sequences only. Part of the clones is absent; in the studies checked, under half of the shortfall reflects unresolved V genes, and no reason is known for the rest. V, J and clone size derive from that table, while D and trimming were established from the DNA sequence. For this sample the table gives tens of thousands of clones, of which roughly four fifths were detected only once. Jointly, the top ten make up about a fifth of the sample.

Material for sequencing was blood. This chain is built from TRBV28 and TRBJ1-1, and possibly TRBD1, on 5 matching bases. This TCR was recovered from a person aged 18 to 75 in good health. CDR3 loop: CASSLGPKAFF. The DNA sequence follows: TGTGCCAGCAGTCTGGGACCAAAAGCTTTCTTT. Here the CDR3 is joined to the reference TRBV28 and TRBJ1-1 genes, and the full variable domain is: DVKVTQSSRYLVKRTGEKVFLECVQDMDHENMFWYRQDPGLGLRLIYFSYDVKMKEKGDIPEGYSVSREKKERFSLILESASTNQTSMYLCASSLGPKAFFGQGTRLTVV.